The sequence of this TCR beta chain was determined in a study of shared clonotypes between healthy human individuals. The data were produced by immunoSEQ multiplex PCR, yet TCRdb's version contains in-frame clones alone and is incomplete. The sample lists about 1 million clones, approximately 78% occurring once. General observations from the study: On the whole, naive subsets had larger estimated richness than memory subsets had.

About this clone itself: Its target is not known.

CDR1 is SGHRS and CDR2 is YFSETQ in the germline V gene. The CDR3 totals 16 residues. V was cut by 0 bases and J by 2 bases, with 15 bases left in between. This chain connects TRBV5-1 to TRBJ2-7; D perhaps matches TRBD1 (6 bases). Material: memory CD4+ T cells from PBMCs. The subset denotes: CD45RA-negative fraction. This clonotype was obtained from a man aged 18 to 30 in good health. Some clones in this sample may be carry-over from other donors' samples. The CDR3 coding sequence is TGCGCCAGCAGCTTGGTTGTGGGGGCGGGTACCTACGAGCAGTACTTC. Protein sequence: CASSLVVGAGTYEQYF.